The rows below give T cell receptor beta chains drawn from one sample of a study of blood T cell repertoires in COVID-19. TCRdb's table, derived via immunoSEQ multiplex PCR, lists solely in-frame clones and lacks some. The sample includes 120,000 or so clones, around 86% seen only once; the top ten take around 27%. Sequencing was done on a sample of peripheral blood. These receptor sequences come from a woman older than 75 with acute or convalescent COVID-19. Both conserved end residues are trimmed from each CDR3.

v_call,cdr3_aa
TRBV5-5,ASSLGGGTYEQY
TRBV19,ASRDPRRIGTEAF
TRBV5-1,ASSTGLAESTDTQY
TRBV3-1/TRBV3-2,ASSSLYEQY
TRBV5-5,ASSSVIGTSGGNTIY
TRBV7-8,ASMLGRGAISYEQY
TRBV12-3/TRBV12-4,ASDSFYGYT
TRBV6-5,AGRGATSTDTQY
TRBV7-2,ASSFVGGGATDTQY
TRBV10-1,ASSVASWRGNYGYT
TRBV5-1,ASTHRALQETQY
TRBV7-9,ASSLVQGGVSTDTQY
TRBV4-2,ASSLSSGQTYEQY
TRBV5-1,ASSQDSSTDTQY
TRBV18,ASSRGREGNGYT
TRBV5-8,ASSLGQGLYTDTQY
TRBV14,ASSQVLALNTGELF
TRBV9,ASSGGGAGEAF
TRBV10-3,AISGSSGGITYEQY
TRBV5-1,ASSQGQFADTQY
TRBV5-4,ASSPGGTGGRGELF
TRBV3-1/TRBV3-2,ASSQDRNLYGYT
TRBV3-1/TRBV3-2,ASSHQGSFGNTIY
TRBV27,ASSLRENTEAF
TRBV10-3,ATLGGAVNSPLH
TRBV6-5,ASRGQLATNEKLF
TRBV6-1,ASSAHSPPTADGYT
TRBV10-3,AISNSKNMNTEAF
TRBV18,ASSPRGQGGEKLF
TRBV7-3,ASSLSSGGELF
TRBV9,ASSTQGETEAF
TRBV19,ASYRANSGNTIY